These T cell receptor beta chains were read from a single sample in a study of blood T cell repertoires in COVID-19. TCRdb keeps only in-frame clones here, not all; method: immunoSEQ multiplex PCR. The table lists 200,000 to 300,000 clones, approximately 88% of them singletons. The sequenced sample was PBMCs or T cells enriched from blood (not recorded which). These receptors were taken from a woman aged 40 to 49 with acute COVID-19. Each CDR3 is given with its conserved first and last residue. D genes are given only for firm matches. Clone size is shown for a subset of rows, as once, few, many or a class of expanded clone.

v_gene: TRBV12-5; j_gene: TRBJ2-1; abundance: NA; d_gene: TRBD2; CDR3nt: TGTGCTAGTAGGTCTACGGCGGGAGTATACAATGAGCAGTTCTTC; CDR3aa: CASRSTAGVYNEQFF
v_gene: TRBV4-1; j_gene: TRBJ1-5; abundance: NA; d_gene: TRBD1; CDR3nt: TGCGCCAGCAGCCCATACCACAGGGGGGGATGGAATCAGCCCCAGCATTTT; CDR3aa: CASSPYHRGGWNQPQHF
v_gene: TRBV7-9; j_gene: TRBJ1-2; abundance: NA; d_gene: NA; CDR3nt: TGTGCCAGCAGCTTAGGCCCAGGGGGCTACACCTTC; CDR3aa: CASSLGPGGYTF
v_gene: TRBV27; j_gene: TRBJ1-4; abundance: NA; d_gene: NA; CDR3nt: TGTGCCAGCAGACACCGGATGGGACGGGAGAATGAAAAACTGTTTTTT; CDR3aa: CASRHRMGRENEKLFF
v_gene: TRBV27; j_gene: TRBJ2-7; abundance: NA; d_gene: NA; CDR3nt: TGTGCCAGCAGTTTTAGCAAGCAGTACTTC; CDR3aa: CASSFSKQYF
v_gene: TRBV19; j_gene: TRBJ2-1; abundance: NA; d_gene: TRBD2; CDR3nt: TGTGCCAGTAGTCCAACTAGCGGGAGCCCCTTCCGGAGGAATGAGCAGTTCTTC; CDR3aa: CASSPTSGSPFRRNEQFF
v_gene: TRBV19; j_gene: TRBJ1-2; abundance: NA; d_gene: NA; CDR3nt: TGTGCCAGTACCTTGGGTTTGGGAGACGGCTACACCTTC; CDR3aa: CASTLGLGDGYTF
v_gene: TRBV4-1; j_gene: TRBJ2-1; abundance: once; d_gene: TRBD2; CDR3nt: TGCGCCAGCAGCCAAGGGATACTAGCGGGAGGTTACAATGAGCAGTTCTTC; CDR3aa: CASSQGILAGGYNEQFF
v_gene: TRBV5-1; j_gene: TRBJ1-1; abundance: once; d_gene: TRBD1; CDR3nt: TGCGCCAGCAGCTTGGGACAGGGGGCTGGAGCTTTCTTT; CDR3aa: CASSLGQGAGAFF
v_gene: TRBV27; j_gene: TRBJ1-3; abundance: NA; d_gene: NA; CDR3nt: TGTGCCAGCAGTTTGCAGTCTGGAAACACCATATATTTT; CDR3aa: CASSLQSGNTIYF
v_gene: TRBV10-1; j_gene: TRBJ2-2; abundance: once; d_gene: TRBD1; CDR3nt: TGCGCCAGCAGTCCCGGGACAGTAGTCACCGGGGAGCTGTTTTTT; CDR3aa: CASSPGTVVTGELFF
v_gene: TRBV10-2; j_gene: TRBJ2-7; abundance: NA; d_gene: TRBD2; CDR3nt: TGCGCCAGCACGGTAGGGAGCGGGAGGTCCCAGTACTTC; CDR3aa: CASTVGSGRSQYF
v_gene: TRBV27; j_gene: TRBJ2-7; abundance: NA; d_gene: TRBD2; CDR3nt: TGTGCCACCAGGGAGGGGACTTCCTACGAGCAGTACTTC; CDR3aa: CATREGTSYEQYF
v_gene: TRBV6-5; j_gene: TRBJ2-1; abundance: once; d_gene: NA; CDR3nt: TGTGCCAGCAGGGCCAGCGGGTACAATGAGCAGTTCTTC; CDR3aa: CASRASGYNEQFF
v_gene: TRBV14; j_gene: TRBJ1-2; abundance: NA; d_gene: NA; CDR3nt: TGTGCCAGCAGCCTAGACCGGGGGTTTAGCTACACCTTC; CDR3aa: CASSLDRGFSYTF
v_gene: TRBV18; j_gene: TRBJ1-4; abundance: NA; d_gene: NA; CDR3nt: TGTGCCAGCTCACCATCCGGGGGGGATAATGAAAAACTGTTTTTT; CDR3aa: CASSPSGGDNEKLFF
v_gene: TRBV7-2; j_gene: TRBJ1-5; abundance: once; d_gene: TRBD1; CDR3nt: TGTGCCAGCAGCTTAGTTGACAGGGCATCTCAGCCCCAGCATTTT; CDR3aa: CASSLVDRASQPQHF
v_gene: TRBV7-2; j_gene: TRBJ2-2; abundance: NA; d_gene: TRBD1; CDR3nt: TGTGCCAGCAGCCAGGACAGGGCGAACACCGGGGAGCTGTTTTTT; CDR3aa: CASSQDRANTGELFF
v_gene: TRBV9; j_gene: TRBJ2-5; abundance: NA; d_gene: NA; CDR3nt: TGTGCCAGCAGCGAGCCCCATCCTATCCAGTACTTC; CDR3aa: CASSEPHPIQYF
v_gene: TRBV3-1/TRBV3-2; j_gene: TRBJ2-3; abundance: NA; d_gene: NA; CDR3nt: TGTGCCAGCAGCCAAACCGAACTTGATACGCAGTATTTT; CDR3aa: CASSQTELDTQYF
v_gene: TRBV5-4; j_gene: TRBJ2-1; abundance: NA; d_gene: NA; CDR3nt: TGTGCCAGCAGCTTGATCAGCGTTAGGGGTGGCAATGAGCAGTTCTTC; CDR3aa: CASSLISVRGGNEQFF
v_gene: TRBV24-1; j_gene: TRBJ1-3; abundance: NA; d_gene: NA; CDR3nt: TGTGCCACCAGTGACAGCCGCGGAGTGGGAAACACCATATATTTT; CDR3aa: CATSDSRGVGNTIYF
v_gene: TRBV4-1; j_gene: TRBJ2-1; abundance: NA; d_gene: TRBD2; CDR3nt: TGCGCCAGCAGCCGCAAGGCACCTACTCCTAGCGGGACGAACGACAATGAGCAGTTCTTC; CDR3aa: CASSRKAPTPSGTNDNEQFF
v_gene: TRBV7-3; j_gene: TRBJ1-1; abundance: NA; d_gene: NA; CDR3nt: TGTGCCAGCAGCGTACAGGGAAACACTGAAGCTTTCTTT; CDR3aa: CASSVQGNTEAFF
v_gene: TRBV19; j_gene: TRBJ2-1; abundance: few; d_gene: NA; CDR3nt: TGTGCCAGTAGCCCGGGTATTAGCGGATACACCTACAATGAGCAGTTCTTC; CDR3aa: CASSPGISGYTYNEQFF
v_gene: TRBV6-5; j_gene: TRBJ1-2; abundance: few; d_gene: NA; CDR3nt: TGTGCCAGCAGTCCTGGGACCCGGGGGGGCTACACCTTC; CDR3aa: CASSPGTRGGYTF
v_gene: TRBV12-3/TRBV12-4; j_gene: TRBJ2-1; abundance: NA; d_gene: NA; CDR3nt: TGTGCCAGCACCCTAGGGGACAATGAGCAGTTCTTC; CDR3aa: CASTLGDNEQFF
v_gene: TRBV5-1; j_gene: TRBJ2-7; abundance: NA; d_gene: NA; CDR3nt: TGCGCCAGCAGCTACCGGGACTGGCCTGGCGAGCAGTACTTC; CDR3aa: CASSYRDWPGEQYF
v_gene: TRBV11-2; j_gene: TRBJ1-2; abundance: NA; d_gene: NA; CDR3nt: TGTGCCAGCAGCTTAGATTCAGGGGCCCTCCCCGGCTACACCTTC; CDR3aa: CASSLDSGALPGYTF
v_gene: TRBV9; j_gene: TRBJ1-5; abundance: NA; d_gene: NA; CDR3nt: TGTGCCAGCAGCGTAGAAGGGCAGGGCGATCAGCCCCAGCATTTT; CDR3aa: CASSVEGQGDQPQHF
v_gene: TRBV28; j_gene: TRBJ1-2; abundance: once; d_gene: NA; CDR3nt: TGTGCCAGCAGAACCCCCGACAGTAACTATGGCTACACCTTC; CDR3aa: CASRTPDSNYGYTF
v_gene: TRBV7-9; j_gene: TRBJ1-1; abundance: NA; d_gene: NA; CDR3nt: TGTGCCATCACGACAGACACTGAAGCTTTCTTT; CDR3aa: CAITTDTEAFF
v_gene: TRBV30; j_gene: TRBJ2-5; abundance: NA; d_gene: TRBD1; CDR3nt: TGTGCCTGGGGACTTGGACAGGGTATACAAGAGACCCAGTACTTC; CDR3aa: CAWGLGQGIQETQYF
v_gene: TRBV7-8; j_gene: TRBJ1-1; abundance: NA; d_gene: NA; CDR3nt: TGTGCCAGCATCCCGGACAGCATGAACACTGAAGCTTTCTTT; CDR3aa: CASIPDSMNTEAFF
v_gene: TRBV28; j_gene: TRBJ2-5; abundance: NA; d_gene: NA; CDR3nt: TGTGCCAGCAGTTTATCTAGCCTCCAAGAGACCCAGTACTTC; CDR3aa: CASSLSSLQETQYF
v_gene: TRBV12-3/TRBV12-4; j_gene: TRBJ1-1; abundance: NA; d_gene: NA; CDR3nt: TGTGCCAGCAGTTTGGTCGGGAATACTGAAGCTTTCTTT; CDR3aa: CASSLVGNTEAFF
v_gene: TRBV28; j_gene: TRBJ2-7; abundance: NA; d_gene: TRBD1; CDR3nt: TGTGCCAGCAGCGGATACAGGGGGACCTACGAGCAGTACTTC; CDR3aa: CASSGYRGTYEQYF
v_gene: TRBV19; j_gene: TRBJ1-3; abundance: NA; d_gene: TRBD1; CDR3nt: TGTGCCAGTAGTACCCGGACAGGCTCTGGAAACACCATATATTTT; CDR3aa: CASSTRTGSGNTIYF
v_gene: TRBV19; j_gene: TRBJ1-2; abundance: NA; d_gene: NA; CDR3nt: TGTGCCAGTAGCCCTGAGCGGGGGAATAACTATGGCTACACCTTC; CDR3aa: CASSPERGNNYGYTF
v_gene: TRBV11-2; j_gene: TRBJ2-1; abundance: NA; d_gene: NA; CDR3nt: TGTGCCAGCAGCTTAGGACAGAACAATGAGCAGTTCTTC; CDR3aa: CASSLGQNNEQFF
v_gene: TRBV18; j_gene: TRBJ2-3; abundance: NA; d_gene: TRBD2; CDR3nt: TGTGCCAGCTCACCTGGGACTAGCGGGTTCCGGGATACGCAGTATTTT; CDR3aa: CASSPGTSGFRDTQYF
v_gene: TRBV19; j_gene: TRBJ2-4; abundance: NA; d_gene: NA; CDR3nt: TGTGCCAGTACCAGAGCGGGTAGCAAAAACATTCAGTACTTC; CDR3aa: CASTRAGSKNIQYF
v_gene: TRBV5-5; j_gene: TRBJ1-4; abundance: NA; d_gene: NA; CDR3nt: TGTGCCAGCAGCTTGGTCCACTCGGGAACTGAAAAACTGTTTTTT; CDR3aa: CASSLVHSGTEKLFF
v_gene: TRBV3-1/TRBV3-2; j_gene: TRBJ2-1; abundance: NA; d_gene: NA; CDR3nt: TGTGCCAGCAGCCAAGATTCCACTAGCAGTAATGAGCAGTTCTTC; CDR3aa: CASSQDSTSSNEQFF
v_gene: TRBV15; j_gene: TRBJ1-1; abundance: NA; d_gene: NA; CDR3nt: TGTGCCACCAGCAGAGATAGGGGAACTGAAGCTTTCTTT; CDR3aa: CATSRDRGTEAFF
v_gene: TRBV21-1; j_gene: TRBJ1-1; abundance: NA; d_gene: NA; CDR3nt: TGTGCCAGCAGCCCAAGCAGACAGGGTAGGAACACTGAAGCTTTCTTT; CDR3aa: CASSPSRQGRNTEAFF
v_gene: TRBV19; j_gene: TRBJ2-7; abundance: NA; d_gene: NA; CDR3nt: TGTGCCAGTAGTATTTGGGCCGCTTCCCCCGTCTACGAGCAGTACTTC; CDR3aa: CASSIWAASPVYEQYF
v_gene: TRBV9; j_gene: TRBJ2-1; abundance: NA; d_gene: TRBD2; CDR3nt: TGTGCCAGCAGCGAGGGACTAGCGTTGGGGGTTGAGCAGTTCTTC; CDR3aa: CASSEGLALGVEQFF
v_gene: TRBV7-8; j_gene: TRBJ1-2; abundance: NA; d_gene: NA; CDR3nt: TGTGCCAGCAGCGCAAGGACACTACCGTATGGCTACACCTTC; CDR3aa: CASSARTLPYGYTF